The rows below give T cell receptor beta chains drawn from one sample of a study of siplizumab effects on memory and regulatory T cells. The data were produced by immunoSEQ multiplex PCR, yet TCRdb's version contains in-frame clones alone and is incomplete. Of about 110,000 clones in the sample, approximately 92% are singletons; the top ten hold 1% to 1.5%. The sample taken for sequencing was CD4+ T cells sorted from blood. All receptors derive from a human donor in good health. Each CDR3 is given with its conserved first and last residue. Fields, in order: CDR3 protein, V gene.

CDR3 protein: CASSLNSLAGDTEAFF
V gene: TRBV7-3

CDR3 protein: CASGLPGFTGELFF
V gene: TRBV12-5

CDR3 protein: CASSESRQGLGYTF
V gene: TRBV10-2

CDR3 protein: CASSAGLGQSSYEQYF
V gene: TRBV7-6

CDR3 protein: CASSPPGGILNYGYTF
V gene: TRBV27

CDR3 protein: CAWTPGQGRSEQYF
V gene: TRBV30

CDR3 protein: CATSRGSGAEKLFF
V gene: TRBV15

CDR3 protein: CASSYSGGATYNEQFF
V gene: TRBV6-6

CDR3 protein: CASIETGNESPLHF
V gene: TRBV7-9

CDR3 protein: CASSARGNQPQHF
V gene: TRBV6-1

CDR3 protein: CASRGPFIGEKLFF
V gene: TRBV6-5

CDR3 protein: CASSRERQGLTGNTIYF
V gene: TRBV4-2

CDR3 protein: CASSERQPQETQYF
V gene: TRBV6-1

CDR3 protein: CASSFEPSGYTDTQYF
V gene: TRBV5-1

CDR3 protein: CASSLEQGGYGYTF
V gene: TRBV7-2

CDR3 protein: CASSLGALTGAETQYF
V gene: TRBV7-6

CDR3 protein: CASSTSGSNYGYTF
V gene: TRBV19

CDR3 protein: CASSAGSSGANVLTF
V gene: TRBV2

CDR3 protein: CASSLMDRVVNEQFF
V gene: TRBV5-6

CDR3 protein: CASSFLTSTDTQYF
V gene: TRBV11-2

CDR3 protein: CASSLVPGQGVGETQYF
V gene: TRBV5-1

CDR3 protein: CASSLQAGAVPSIQYF
V gene: TRBV18

CDR3 protein: CASRLTGGNTEAFF
V gene: TRBV6-1

CDR3 protein: CASSLEGRGQETQYF
V gene: TRBV5-1

CDR3 protein: CASSGPYRDTGELFF
V gene: TRBV2

CDR3 protein: CASSQGGISYEQYF
V gene: TRBV14

CDR3 protein: CASSLTGTDSNQPQHF
V gene: TRBV7-2

CDR3 protein: CASSLWTSGSGYEQYF
V gene: TRBV7-9

CDR3 protein: CASSVQGAAEDTQYF
V gene: TRBV19

CDR3 protein: CASSIQQGTYEQYF
V gene: TRBV6-1

CDR3 protein: CASSSVAVNQPQHF
V gene: TRBV6-5

CDR3 protein: CASSLGQGAINEQFF
V gene: TRBV6-4

CDR3 protein: CASSPNTATNEKLFF
V gene: TRBV7-2

CDR3 protein: CASRKMNTEAFF
V gene: TRBV11-2

CDR3 protein: CASSYGDRVYGYTF
V gene: TRBV6-5

CDR3 protein: CASSEGFSDTQYF
V gene: TRBV2

CDR3 protein: CASSDNWETQYF
V gene: TRBV5-1

CDR3 protein: CASSLGGQGTEAFF
V gene: TRBV5-1

CDR3 protein: CASSPRTGPGYYNEQFF
V gene: TRBV11-2

CDR3 protein: CATSLETSSNEQFF
V gene: TRBV6-4

CDR3 protein: CASSLGGKDSPLHF
V gene: TRBV5-1

CDR3 protein: CASSQVVAETQYF
V gene: TRBV4-1

CDR3 protein: CASTRTGVYEQYF
V gene: TRBV27

CDR3 protein: CAIRTSGGNEQFF
V gene: TRBV10-3

CDR3 protein: CASSPGDPNTEAFF
V gene: TRBV19